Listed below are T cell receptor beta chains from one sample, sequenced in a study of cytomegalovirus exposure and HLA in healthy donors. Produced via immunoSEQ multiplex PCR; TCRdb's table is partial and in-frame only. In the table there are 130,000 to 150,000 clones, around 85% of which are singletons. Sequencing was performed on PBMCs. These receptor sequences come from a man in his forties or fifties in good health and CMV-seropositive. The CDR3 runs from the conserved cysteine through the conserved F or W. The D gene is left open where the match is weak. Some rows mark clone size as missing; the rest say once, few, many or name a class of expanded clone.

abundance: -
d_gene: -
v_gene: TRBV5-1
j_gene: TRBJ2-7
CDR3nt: TGCGCCAGCAGCCCTCTCTCGGCCTACGAGCAGTACTTC
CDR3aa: CASSPLSAYEQYF

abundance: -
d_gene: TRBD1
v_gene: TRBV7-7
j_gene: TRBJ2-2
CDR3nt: TGTGCTAGCAGCTTAATGACAGGGGGCGGATTGTGGAACACCGGGGAGCTGTTTTTT
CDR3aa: CASSLMTGGGLWNTGELFF

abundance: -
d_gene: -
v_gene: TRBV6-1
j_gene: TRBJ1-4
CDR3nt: TGTGCCAGCTCCAGGGTGACAGACGTTAATGAAAAACTGTTTTTT
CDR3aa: CASSRVTDVNEKLFF

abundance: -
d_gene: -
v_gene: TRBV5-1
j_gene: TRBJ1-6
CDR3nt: TGCGCCAGCAACCCTGGACAAGGGAATTCACCCCTCCACTTT
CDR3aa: CASNPGQGNSPLHF

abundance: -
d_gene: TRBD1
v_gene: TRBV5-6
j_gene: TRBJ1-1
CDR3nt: TGTGCCAGCAGCTGGGACAGTTCTGTGAACACTGAAGCTTTCTTT
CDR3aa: CASSWDSSVNTEAFF

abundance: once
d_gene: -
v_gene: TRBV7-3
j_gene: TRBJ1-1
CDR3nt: TGTGCCAGCAGCTCCGGAGCCTGGAGCACTGAAGCTTTCTTT
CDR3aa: CASSSGAWSTEAFF

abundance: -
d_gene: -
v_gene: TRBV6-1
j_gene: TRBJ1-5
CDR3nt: TGTGCCAGCAGCACCCGGTGGTCCAATCAGCCCCAGCATTTT
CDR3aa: CASSTRWSNQPQHF

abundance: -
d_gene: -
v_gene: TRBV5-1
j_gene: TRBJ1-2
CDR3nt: TGCGCCAGCAGCTCCATCGGGGTGGGAGGCTACACCTTC
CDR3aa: CASSSIGVGGYTF

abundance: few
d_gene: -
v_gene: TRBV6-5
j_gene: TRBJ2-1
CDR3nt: TGTGCCAGCACCCCGTCCTCGAGCAATGAGCAGTTCTTC
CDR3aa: CASTPSSSNEQFF

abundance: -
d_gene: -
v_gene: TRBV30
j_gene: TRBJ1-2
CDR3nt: TGTGCCTGGAGTGTGCGAGGGCCCCTTGACTATGGCTACACCTTC
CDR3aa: CAWSVRGPLDYGYTF

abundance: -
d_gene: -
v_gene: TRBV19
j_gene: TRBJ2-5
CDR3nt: TGTGCCAGTAGTATAGGGGCCAGGGTTGAGGAGACCCAGTACTTC
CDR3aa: CASSIGARVEETQYF

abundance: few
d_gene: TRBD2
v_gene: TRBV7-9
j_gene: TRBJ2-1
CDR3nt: TGTGCCAGCAGCTTAGCCCTAGCGGGAGCCTACAATGAGCAGTTCTTC
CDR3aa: CASSLALAGAYNEQFF

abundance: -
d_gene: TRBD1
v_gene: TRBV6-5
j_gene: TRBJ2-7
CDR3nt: TGTGCCAGCAGTTACCCGATTAGAACAGGGGCCTACGAGCAGTACTTC
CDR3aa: CASSYPIRTGAYEQYF

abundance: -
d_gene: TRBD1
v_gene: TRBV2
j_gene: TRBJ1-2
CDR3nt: TGTGCCAGCAAGTACAGGGGACATAACTATGGCTACACCTTC
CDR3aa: CASKYRGHNYGYTF

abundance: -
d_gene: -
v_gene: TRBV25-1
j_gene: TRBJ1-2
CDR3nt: TGTGCCAGCAGTGAACTGACAGAGAGCTATGGCTACACCTTC
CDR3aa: CASSELTESYGYTF

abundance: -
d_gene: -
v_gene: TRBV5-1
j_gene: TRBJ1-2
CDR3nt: TGCGCCAGCAGCTTGAGGGGAGGCGACTATGGCTACACCTTC
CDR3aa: CASSLRGGDYGYTF

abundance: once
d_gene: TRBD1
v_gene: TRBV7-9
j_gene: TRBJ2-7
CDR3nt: TGTGCCAGCAGCTTAGGGACAGGGTCCATCTACGAGCAGTACTTC
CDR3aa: CASSLGTGSIYEQYF

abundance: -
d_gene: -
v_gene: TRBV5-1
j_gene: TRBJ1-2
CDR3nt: TGCGCCAGCAGCAGCGGACAGCTTCGCTATGGCTACACCTTC
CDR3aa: CASSSGQLRYGYTF

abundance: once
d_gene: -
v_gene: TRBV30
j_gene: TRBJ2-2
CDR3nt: TGTGCCTGCCATTGTGACAGGAGATCCGCGAACACCGGGGAGCTGTTTTTT
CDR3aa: CACHCDRRSANTGELFF

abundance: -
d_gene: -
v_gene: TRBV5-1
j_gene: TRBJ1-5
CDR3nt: TGCGCCAGCAGCTTACCGGGACACGGCCCTAGCAATCAGCCCCAGCATTTT
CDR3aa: CASSLPGHGPSNQPQHF

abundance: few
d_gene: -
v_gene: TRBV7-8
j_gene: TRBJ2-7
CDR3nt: TGTGCCAGCAGCTTAGCGGTTTACGAGCAGTACTTC
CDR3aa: CASSLAVYEQYF

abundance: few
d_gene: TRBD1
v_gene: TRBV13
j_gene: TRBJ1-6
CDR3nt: TGTGCCAGCAGCTCCGGGGGACAGGGTTTCAATTCACCCCTCCACTTT
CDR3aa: CASSSGGQGFNSPLHF

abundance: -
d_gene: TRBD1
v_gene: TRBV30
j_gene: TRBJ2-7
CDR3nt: TGTGCCTGGACAGGGGGCCACGAGCAGTACTTC
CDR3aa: CAWTGGHEQYF

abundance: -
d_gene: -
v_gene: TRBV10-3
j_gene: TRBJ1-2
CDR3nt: TGTGCCACGGGAGAGGCGGGGGTTAACTATGGCTACACCTTC
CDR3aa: CATGEAGVNYGYTF

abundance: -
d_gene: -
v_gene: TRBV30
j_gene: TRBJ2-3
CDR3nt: TGTGCCTGGAGTGTACGAGGGCTGATTAACACAGATACGCAGTATTTT
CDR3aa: CAWSVRGLINTDTQYF

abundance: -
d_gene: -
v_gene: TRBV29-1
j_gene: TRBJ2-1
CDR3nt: TGCAGCGTTGAAGATATGAGGGGGTCCAGGGATGAGCAGTTCTTC
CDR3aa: CSVEDMRGSRDEQFF

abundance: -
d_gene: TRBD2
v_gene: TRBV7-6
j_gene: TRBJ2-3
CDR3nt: TGTGCCAGCAGCTTAGCGCGCGGGAGGGCCCTCACAGATACGCAGTATTTT
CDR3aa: CASSLARGRALTDTQYF

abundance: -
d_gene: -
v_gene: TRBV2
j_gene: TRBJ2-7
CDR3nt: TGTGCCACGGACATTAGGTACGAGCAGTACTTC
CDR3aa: CATDIRYEQYF

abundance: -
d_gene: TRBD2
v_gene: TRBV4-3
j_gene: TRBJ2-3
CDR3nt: TGCGCCAGCAGCCTATCCGATAGCCTAGCGGGGTTAGCAGATACGCAGTATTTT
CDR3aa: CASSLSDSLAGLADTQYF

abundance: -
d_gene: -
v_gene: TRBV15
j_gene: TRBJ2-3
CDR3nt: TGTGCCACCAGCAGAGATCGGTCGGATACGCAGTATTTT
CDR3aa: CATSRDRSDTQYF

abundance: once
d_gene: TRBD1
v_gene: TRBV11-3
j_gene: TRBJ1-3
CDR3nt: TGTGCCAGCAGCTCAGGGGGTCCTGGAAACACCATATATTTT
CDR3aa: CASSSGGPGNTIYF

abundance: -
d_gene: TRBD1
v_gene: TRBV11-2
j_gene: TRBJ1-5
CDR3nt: TGTGCCAGCAGCACAACAGGGGCTAGCAATCAGCCCCAGCATTTT
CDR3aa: CASSTTGASNQPQHF

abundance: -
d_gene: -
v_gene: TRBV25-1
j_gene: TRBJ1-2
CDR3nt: TGTGCCAGCTCTTCGGGGGGGGGAACGCGAGGCTACACCTTC
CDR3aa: CASSSGGGTRGYTF

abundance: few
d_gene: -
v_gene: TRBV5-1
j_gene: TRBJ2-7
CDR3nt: TGCGCCAGCAGCTTGATCCTCTCCTACGAGCAGTACTTC
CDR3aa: CASSLILSYEQYF

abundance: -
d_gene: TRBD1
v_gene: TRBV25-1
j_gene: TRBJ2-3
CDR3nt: TGTGCCAGCGGACAGGGGGCTTTAGATACGCAGTATTTT
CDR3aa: CASGQGALDTQYF

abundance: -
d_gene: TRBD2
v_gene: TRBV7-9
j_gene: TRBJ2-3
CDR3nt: TGTGCCAGCAGCCTCGCCGGGACTAGTCGGAACACGCAGTATTTT
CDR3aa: CASSLAGTSRNTQYF

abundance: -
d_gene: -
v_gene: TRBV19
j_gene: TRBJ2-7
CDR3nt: TGTGCCAGTAGTATATCGGCAGGCCGGGGTTACGAGCAGTACTTC
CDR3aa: CASSISAGRGYEQYF

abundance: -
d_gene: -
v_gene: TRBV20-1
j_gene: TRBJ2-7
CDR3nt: TGCAGTGCTTCCCACGGGAGCGAGCAGTACTTC
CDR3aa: CSASHGSEQYF

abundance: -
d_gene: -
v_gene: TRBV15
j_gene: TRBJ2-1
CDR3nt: TGTGCCACCAGCAGAGATCCGGGGAGCGATGAGCAGTTCTTC
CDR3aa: CATSRDPGSDEQFF

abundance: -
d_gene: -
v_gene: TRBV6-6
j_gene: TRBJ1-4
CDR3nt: TGTGCCATTAGAGGGGGGGGTTTGGAAAAACTGTTTTTT
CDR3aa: CAIRGGGLEKLFF

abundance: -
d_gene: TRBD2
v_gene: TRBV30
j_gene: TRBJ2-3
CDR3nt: TGTGCCTGGAGTGCCACGTCGGCGGGGGTCACAGATACGCAGTATTTT
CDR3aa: CAWSATSAGVTDTQYF